This section outlines one T cell receptor (beta chain) sequence together with its context. Its antigen is still unknown. The record originates from a study of cytomegalovirus exposure and HLA in healthy donors. Points from the study as a whole: Among TCR beta chains, those listed as cytomegalovirus-associated numbered roughly 150. Reportedly, cytomegalovirus status was diagnosed with high sensitivity and specificity. The CMV antigen specificity of a few CMV-associated chains was confirmed through in vitro analysis. The tendency of first-cohort TCR clusters to co-occur in the roughly 110 validation repertoires was identified by a subsequent analysis.

There are 15 residues in the CDR3. The ends were cut back, 0 bases at V and 0 bases at J, with 9 bases in the middle. Germline CDR1 reads MNHEY; CDR2 reads SMNVEV (reference sequence). Profiled with immunoSEQ multiplex PCR; TCRdb holds only in-frame clones, not every one. The sample includes 100,000 to 150,000 clones, about 90% of them seen just once. The chain links TRBV27 to TRBJ2-7; D perhaps matches TRBD2 (5 bases). The receptor's source is a man aged 25 to 40 in good health and CMV-seronegative. Sample: PBMCs. The CDR3 loop is CASSLSVRGSYEQYF. CDR3 DNA sequence: TGTGCCAGCAGTTTATCGGTACGGGGCTCCTACGAGCAGTACTTC.